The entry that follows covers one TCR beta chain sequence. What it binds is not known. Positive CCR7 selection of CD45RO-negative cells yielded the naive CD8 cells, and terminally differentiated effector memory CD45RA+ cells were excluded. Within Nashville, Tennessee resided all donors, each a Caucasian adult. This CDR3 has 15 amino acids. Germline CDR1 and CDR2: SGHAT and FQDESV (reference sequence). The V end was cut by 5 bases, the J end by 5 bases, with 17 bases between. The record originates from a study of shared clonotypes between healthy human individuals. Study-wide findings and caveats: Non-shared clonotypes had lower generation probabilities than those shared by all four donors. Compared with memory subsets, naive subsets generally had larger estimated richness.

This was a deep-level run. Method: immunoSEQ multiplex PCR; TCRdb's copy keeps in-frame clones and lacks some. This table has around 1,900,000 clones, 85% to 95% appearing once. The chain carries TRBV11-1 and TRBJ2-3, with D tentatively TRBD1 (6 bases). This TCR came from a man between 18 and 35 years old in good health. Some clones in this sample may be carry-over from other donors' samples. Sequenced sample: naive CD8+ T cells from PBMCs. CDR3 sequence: CASSPRARGRDTQYF. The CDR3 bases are TGTGCCAGCAGCCCCCGCGCAAGGGGGAGAGATACGCAGTATTTT.